This T cell receptor (beta chain) was retrieved from a study of regulatory T cells in long-lasting Graves disease. Study findings and constraints: TRBV28, TRBJ1-2 and TRBJ2-5 were segments that persistent disease favored.

Indicated time point: newly diagnosed GD, antithyroid drugs for less than 3 months. From RNA extracted from PBMCs, the TCR library was made. Patients were from an endocrinology department in Xi'an, China. Arm-PCR of CDR3 regions and iRepertoire HTBI primers were used to build TCR beta libraries. A single record per CDR3 protein comes from TCRdb applying MiXCR to the multiplex PCR reads. The sample has fewer than 650,000 distinct CDR3 sequences; more than 15% are singletons. Germline values: CDR1 MNHEY, CDR2 SVGEGT. V lost 6 bases, J lost 0 bases, and 5 bases lay in between. The CDR3 runs 12 residues. This clonotype appeared many times. No antigen is known for it. These data were also filed under a second study, of T cells in Graves' hyperthyroidism and ophthalmopathy. That publication notes: Carried out on the TCR CDR3, a first-round RT-PCR used the HTBI primer set.

Here the sequenced sample was peripheral blood mononuclear cells (PBMCs), taken at new diagnosis, from a patient treated with antithyroid drugs. This receptor was obtained from a man aged 18 to 35 with Graves disease. The rearrangement uses TRBV6-2 or TRBV6-3 and TRBJ2-5; no clear D gene. CDR3 nucleotide sequence: TGTGCCAGCAGGGATAACCAAGAGACCCAGTACTTC. It codes for CASRDNQETQYF.